The next 9 T cell receptor gamma chains were all read from a single sample in a study of gamma-delta chains in newborns, infants, children. TCRdb re-called clones from the reads via CATT. This table holds about 1,100 gamma-chain clones, roughly 37% found once. Source material: blood. Source of these receptors: a child who was a newborn, infant or young child, either healthy, febrile or measles-vaccinated (not recorded which).

V usage is TRGV9 and J usage is TRGJP. The J gene was not available in TCRdb and was assigned here by matching the DNA to germline segments. Germline V gene sequence: CDR1 GITISATS, CDR2 ISYDGTV (reference sequence). V shed 0 bases and J 4 bases; nucleotides not matched to a gene: 6. This CDR3 has 18 amino acids. This CDR3 reads CALWEVPLQELGKKIKVF. Written as DNA, the CDR3 is TGTGCCTTGTGGGAGGTGCCCTTACAAGAGTTGGGCAAAAAAATCAAGGTATTT.

This clone was detected once. The chain combines TRGV9 with TRGJP. TCRdb does not report a J gene; here it was assigned by matching the DNA to germline references. This CDR3 is built from 17 residues. The trim removed 2 bases at V and 5 bases at J, leaving 6 bases unmatched. In germline, CDR1 is GITISATS, CDR2 ISYDGTV (reference sequence). CDR3 nucleotides: TGTGCCTTGTGGGAGGCAAGAAAAGAGTTGGGCAAAAAAATCAAGGTATTT. Translated, it gives CALWEARKELGKKIKVF.

A remark on this clone: A much larger clone sits a single nucleotide away, making a read error possible. This sample includes further DNA sequences coding for the same CDR3. V usage is TRGV9 and J usage is TRGJP. Since TCRdb gives no J gene, matching the DNA to germline was used here to assign it. From germline, CDR1 is GITISATS and CDR2 ISYDGTV (reference sequence). After removal of 0 bases from V and 4 bases from J, the junction contained 3 bases not matched to a gene. The CDR3 runs to 17 residues. The CDR3 region is CALWEVHQELGKKIKVF. DNA of the CDR3: TGTGCCTTGTGGGAGGTGCATCAAGAGTTGGGCAAAAAAATCAAGGTATTT.

Comment on this clone: The junction departs from germline at one end; a sequencing error may be responsible. The rearrangement links TRGV9 to TRGJP. Since TCRdb gives no J gene, matching the DNA to germline was used here to assign it. CDR3 length: 17 amino acids. Germline assignment: CDR1 GITISATS and CDR2 ISYDGTV (reference sequence). The CDR3 sequence is CALWEVRLELGEKIKVF. Written as DNA, the CDR3 is TGTGCCTTGTGGGAGGTGAGGTTAGAGTTGGGCGAAAAAATCAAGGTATTT.

This clone has just a few counts. CDR3 coding DNA: TGTGCCTTGTGGGATTCCCAGTTGGGCAAAAAAATCAAGGTATTT. Its translation: CALWDSQLGKKIKVF. V and J are TRGV9 and TRGJP. Germline V gene data show CDR1 as GITISATS and CDR2 as ISYDGTV (reference sequence). Losses at the gene ends were 4 bases for V and 8 bases for J; bases not matched to a gene: 5. This CDR3 is built from 15 residues.

The CDR3 DNA follows: TGTGCCTTGTGGGAGGTTGAGGAGGTGGGCCAACAAATAAAGGTCTTT. Translated, it gives CALWEVEEVGQQIKVF. TRGV9 is the V gene, and the J gene was not called. The CDR3 is 16 amino acids. Per the germline V gene, CDR1 is GITISATS and CDR2 is ISYDGTV (reference sequence).

CDR3 DNA sequence: TGTGCCTTGTGGGAGGGAACTCAAGAGTTGGGCAAAAAAATCAAGGTATTT. Protein product: CALWEGTQELGKKIKVF. V gene TRGV9 combines with J gene TRGJP. Assignment of the J gene here rests on matching the DNA to germline, because TCRdb gives none. CDR1 and CDR2 (germline): GITISATS, ISYDGTV (reference sequence). Trimming cost V 2 bases and J 4 bases; bases outside gene matches: 5. The length of the CDR3 is 17 residues.

V is TRGV2 and J is TRGJ1 or TRGJ2. TCRdb records no J gene; here it was assigned by comparing the DNA to germline. This CDR3 has 13 amino acids. CDR1 is EGSNGY and CDR2 is YDSYNSKV in the germline V gene. Trimming took 0 bases from V and 5 from J; bases not matched to a gene: 4. The CDR3, as DNA: TGTGCCACCTGGGACGGGCGGCATTATAAGAAACTCTTT. Translating it yields CATWDGRHYKKLF.

The rearrangement links TRGV4 to TRGJP1. TCRdb offers no J gene call, so here the DNA was matched to germline to obtain one. The germline V gene encodes CDR1 EGSTGY and CDR2 YDSYTSSV. V was clipped by 2 bases and J by 3 bases; unmatched bases: 9. This CDR3 has 16 residues. The CDR3: CATWDVKRPTGWFKIF. The CDR3 DNA sequence: TGTGCCACCTGGGATGTGAAGCGGCCCACTGGTTGGTTCAAGATATTT.